This T cell receptor (beta chain) was identified in a study of blood T cells in healthy people across ages. The CDR3 is made up of 15 amino acids. CDR1 is SGHAT and CDR2 is FQNNGV in the germline V gene. V gave up 5 bases and J gave up 0 bases, with 8 bases separating them. The second PCR ran roughly 7 to 12 cycles with a sample-barcoded 5' primer and J-beta primers. In TCRdb, the 5' RACE reads were re-called with MiXCR into one record per CDR3 protein. The data contain 650,000 or so distinct CDR3 sequences, over 40% of them singletons. The gene calls are TRBV11-2 and TRBJ2-6; no definite D call. The receptor was derived from an elderly woman in good health. Sequencing input: blood. The CDR3 DNA follows: TGTGCCAGCAGCCTCCAAACCTCTGGGGCCAACGTCCTGACTTTC. Its translation is CASSLQTSGANVLTF.